The 29 T cell receptor beta chains presented below share a single source sample, sequenced in a study of blood T cell repertoires in COVID-19. The assay was immunoSEQ multiplex PCR, and TCRdb's table has in-frame clones only and misses some. The sample carries 330,000 or so clones, 80% to 90% recorded once. Sequencing was carried out using PBMCs or T cells enriched from blood (not recorded which). The receptor set was obtained from a man younger than 45 who had recovered from COVID-19.

The V and J genes are TRBV2 and TRBJ1-1; no reliable D call. Deletions cut 8 bases from V and 0 bases from J, with 7 bases between. Per the germline V gene, CDR1 is SNHLY and CDR2 is FYNNEI. This CDR3 has 12 residues. CDR3 region: CASDRLNTEAFF. DNA for the CDR3: TGTGCCAGCGATCGGTTGAACACTGAAGCTTTCTTT.

This chain joins TRBV27 and TRBJ2-7; a weak D match, TRBD1 (5 bases). Germline CDR1 reads MNHEY; CDR2 reads SMNVEV (reference sequence). The V end lost 8 bases, the J end lost 0 bases, and 17 bases lay between the germline ends. This CDR3 is built from 15 residues. This CDR3 is CASSSTVLSSYEQYF. Here the CDR3 DNA reads TGTGCCAGCTCCTCGACAGTACTAAGCTCCTACGAGCAGTACTTC.

The chain couples TRBV2 to TRBJ2-3, with D possibly being TRBD2 (6 bases). CDR1 and CDR2 from the germline V gene are SNHLY and FYNNEI. V lost 0 bases and J lost 1, with 17 bases in between. The CDR3 loop spans 18 amino acids. The CDR3 loop reads CASSEALGGGVRTDTQYF. CDR3 nucleotides: TGTGCCAGCAGTGAAGCGCTTGGGGGAGGTGTCCGCACAGATACGCAGTATTTT.

The chain joins TRBV5-1 to TRBJ2-1, with D possibly TRBD1 on 7 matching bases. The V end lost 4 bases, the J end lost 1 base, and 15 bases lay between the germline ends. The CDR3 has 16 amino acids. The germline V gene has CDR1 SGHRS and CDR2 YFSETQ. Here the CDR3 DNA reads TGCGCCAGCAGCCTGCGGGACAGCTTATCCTACAATGAGCAGTTCTTC. Translated, it gives CASSLRDSLSYNEQFF.

V and J are TRBV5-1 and TRBJ1-2; 12 bases map to TRBD1. CDR1 and CDR2 (germline): SGHRS, YFSETQ. There are 15 residues in the CDR3. Germline trimming cut 5 bases from V and 2 bases from J; bases unmatched to any gene: 4. This CDR3 is CASSRDRGPNYGYTF. The CDR3 DNA reads as TGCGCCAGCAGTCGGGACAGGGGGCCGAACTATGGCTACACCTTC.

J is TRBJ1-1 and V is TRBV5-1; the D gene is possibly TRBD1 (6 bases). CDR3 length: 15 amino acids. With 2 bases removed from V and 1 base from J, the gap between germline ends came to 12 bases. Per the germline V gene, CDR1 is SGHRS and CDR2 is YFSETQ. CDR3 coding DNA: TGCGCCAGCAGCTTTCAGGGGTTCGGGAACACTGAAGCTTTCTTT. Its translation: CASSFQGFGNTEAFF.

Turning to this clone: This same CDR3 is encoded by further DNA sequences in the sample. The chain recombines TRBV27 with TRBJ2-1; the match to TRBD2 covers 9 bases. Trimming removed 3 bases from V and 3 bases from J; junction bases left unmatched: 3. Germline-derived CDR1 and CDR2 are MNHEY and SMNVEV (reference sequence). The CDR3 contains 15 residues. The CDR3 protein is CASSLSRGGYNEQFF. As DNA, the CDR3 is TGTGCCAGCAGTTTGTCGCGGGGGGGCTACAATGAGCAGTTCTTC.

The chain recombines TRBV5-1 with TRBJ2-7, with D maybe TRBD2 (6 bases). CDR1 and CDR2 from the germline V gene are SGHRS and YFSETQ. The CDR3 totals 14 residues. Trimming took off 0 bases at V and 4 bases at J, with 11 bases between the two ends. The CDR3 loop is CASSLAWGDYEQYF. The CDR3 nucleotides are TGCGCCAGCAGCTTGGCGTGGGGGGATTACGAGCAGTACTTC.

The chain is built from TRBV28 and TRBJ1-6; D is possibly TRBD1 (5 bases). The germline V and J ends were trimmed by 5 bases and 3 bases, with 11 bases remaining between them. The CDR3 is made up of 15 amino acids. Germline assignment: CDR1 MDHEN and CDR2 SYDVKM. Here the CDR3 DNA reads TGTGCCAGCAGTCCCGAACAGGTCTATAATTCACCCCTCCACTTT. This sequence encodes CASSPEQVYNSPLHF.

This chain links TRBV24-1 with TRBJ2-3; 8 bases are shared with TRBD2. CDR3 length: 13 residues. V was clipped by 7 bases and J by 5 bases; unmatched bases: 4. Germline CDR1 reads KGHDR; CDR2 reads SFDVKD. The CDR3 DNA reads TGTGCCACCAGACGGGGGGGCGGAGATACGCAGTATTTT. It specifies CATRRGGGDTQYF.

The chain's CDR3 is CASSLTGGGETQYF. DNA of the CDR3: TGCGCCAGCAGCCTCACAGGGGGCGGAGAGACCCAGTACTTC. This rearrangement joins TRBV4-1 to TRBJ2-5, with 9 bases aligning to TRBD1. V was pared by 4 bases and J by 4 bases, with 4 bases of the junction left unmatched. From germline, CDR1 is MGHRA and CDR2 YSYEKL. The CDR3 has 14 amino acids.

This clone has only one observation. This chain links TRBV5-1 with TRBJ2-5; 10 bases agree with TRBD2. This CDR3 has 17 amino acids. V was clipped by 3 bases and J by 5 bases; unmatched bases: 13. Germline V gives CDR1 SGHRS, CDR2 YFSETQ. CDR3 sequence: CASSSSSTLAGDETQYF. CDR3 bases: TGCGCCAGCAGCTCCTCATCTACTCTAGCGGGGGACGAGACCCAGTACTTC.

This clone occurred once. CDR3 coding DNA: TGCGCCAGCAGCCCATCACGGGGGACCCGAAATGAAGCTTTCTTT. Residues: CASSPSRGTRNEAFF. The rearrangement joins TRBV5-1 to TRBJ1-1; D possibly corresponds to TRBD1 (5 bases). V was shortened by 4 bases and J by 7 bases, with 20 bases between the two germline ends. The CDR3 length is 15 residues. Germline CDR1 SGHRS, CDR2 YFSETQ.

This clone is a singleton in its sample. The chain carries TRBV6-5 and TRBJ2-7; TRBD2 matches 10 bases. The J segment lost 6 bases and the V segment lost 4 bases, leaving 9 bases of the junction unmatched. The CDR3 has 15 amino acids. The V gene's germline CDR1 is MNHEY and CDR2 SVGAGI. In DNA form, the CDR3 reads TGTGCCAGCAGTTCGAGTCTACGGACTAGCGGCGAGCAGTACTTC. The encoded protein is CASSSSLRTSGEQYF.

This clone has a single count. This chain connects TRBV5-1 to TRBJ2-3, with 7 bases matching TRBD1. Germline CDR1 SGHRS, CDR2 YFSETQ. The ends lost 3 bases at V and 0 bases at J; junction bases unmatched: 7. This CDR3 is 16 amino acids long. The CDR3 DNA is TGCGCCAGCAGCTCACAGGGGACCCTTAGCACAGATACGCAGTATTTT. It yields the protein CASSSQGTLSTDTQYF. Full variable domain (missing parts from reference TRBV5-1 and TRBJ2-3): KAGVTQTPRYLIKTRGQQVTLSCSPISGHRSVSWYQQTPGQGLQFLFEYFSETQRNKGNFPGRFSGRQFSNSRSEMNVSTLELGDSALYLCASSSQGTLSTDTQYFGPGTRLTVL.

The chain has TRBV28 and TRBJ1-5; D is ambiguous. Trimming pared 2 bases from V and 6 bases from J, leaving 11 bases between. The CDR3 has 14 amino acids. CDR1 is MDHEN, CDR2 SYDVKM, per germline. The CDR3 protein is CASSLRREGQPQHF. CDR3 DNA: TGTGCCAGCAGTTTAAGGAGGGAGGGTCAGCCCCAGCATTTT.

Here the CDR3 reads CASSPQPTGETEAFF. The DNA of the CDR3 is TGTGCCAGCAGCCCTCAGCCGACAGGGGAGACTGAAGCTTTCTTT. V is TRBV9 and J is TRBJ1-1; TRBD1 matches at 8 bases. The V segment lost 4 bases and the J segment 5 bases; nucleotides outside the gene matches: 10. This CDR3 comprises 15 residues. CDR1 and CDR2 from the germline V gene are SGDLS and YYNGEE.

The chain employs TRBV5-6 and TRBJ2-2, with 8 bases matching TRBD1. The germline V gene encodes CDR1 SGHDT and CDR2 YYEEEE. The V segment lost 3 bases and the J segment 4 bases; nucleotides outside the gene matches: 5. This CDR3 contains 15 residues. The CDR3 region is CASSWRTGFTGELFF. Here the CDR3 DNA reads TGTGCCAGCAGCTGGAGGACAGGGTTCACCGGGGAGCTGTTTTTT.

The V call is TRBV19, the J call TRBJ1-2; 7 nucleotides align to TRBD1. After removal of 4 bases from V and 6 bases from J, the junction contained 8 bases not matched to a gene. Germline V gene lookup returns CDR1 LNHDA and CDR2 SQIVND (reference sequence). CDR3 length: 14 amino acids. The DNA of the CDR3 is TGTGCCAGTAGTACAGACAGGGTCGTGAATGGCTACACCTTC. It yields the protein CASSTDRVVNGYTF.

The chain carries TRBV6-5 and TRBJ1-3; 7 bases align to TRBD1. V was clipped by 6 bases and J by 2 bases; unmatched bases: 7. Germline V lookup: CDR1 MNHEY, CDR2 SVGAGI. There are 15 residues in the CDR3. CDR3: CASSPDREAGNTIYF. The CDR3 DNA is TGTGCCAGCAGCCCAGACAGGGAGGCTGGAAACACCATATATTTT.

This chain connects TRBV5-8 to TRBJ2-3; 8 positions agree with TRBD2. The germline V gene has CDR1 SGHTS and CDR2 YDEGEE. The V and J ends lost 2 bases and 9 bases, in that order; junction bases with no gene match: 11. The CDR3 spans 15 residues. This CDR3 is CASSFRAGASTTQYF. For the CDR3, the DNA is TGTGCCAGCAGCTTCAGAGCGGGGGCCTCCACGACGCAGTATTTT.

The chain couples TRBV2 to TRBJ1-1, with D hard to call. The CDR3 runs 13 residues. In germline, CDR1 is SNHLY, CDR2 FYNNEI. The germline V and J ends were trimmed by 2 bases and 4 bases, with 8 bases remaining between them. CDR3 nucleotides: TGTGCCAGCAGTGAAAGTGTAGTCACTGAAGCTTTCTTT. Amino acid sequence: CASSESVVTEAFF.

The chain carries TRBV7-9 and TRBJ1-3; D is unclear. CDR3 length: 12 amino acids. The germline V gene encodes CDR1 SEHNR and CDR2 FQNEAQ (reference sequence). The V end lost 5 bases, the J end lost 4 bases, and 6 bases lay between the germline ends. The CDR3 sequence is CASSLTGNTIYF. Here the CDR3 DNA reads TGTGCCAGCAGCCTCACAGGAAACACCATATATTTT.

This sequence joins TRBV28 and TRBJ2-7, with TRBD2 matching over 9 bases. CDR1 is MDHEN and CDR2 is SYDVKM in the germline V gene. The CDR3 has 20 residues. With 3 bases clipped from V and 3 bases from J, the junction kept 21 bases outside the gene matches. DNA for the CDR3: TGTGCCAGCAGTTTCCCCACCCACGGCGGGGGGGGCAAAGGGTTCTACGAGCAGTACTTC. This translates into CASSFPTHGGGGKGFYEQYF. Together with reference TRBV28 and TRBJ2-7, the CDR3 gives the full variable domain: DVKVTQSSRYLVKRTGEKVFLECVQDMDHENMFWYRQDPGLGLRLIYFSYDVKMKEKGDIPEGYSVSREKKERFSLILESASTNQTSMYLCASSFPTHGGGGKGFYEQYFGPGTRLTVT.

The CDR3 spells CASSIVGRAGELFF. In nucleotides, the CDR3 is TGTGCCAGTAGTATTGTAGGGAGAGCCGGGGAGCTGTTTTTT. The chain employs TRBV19 and TRBJ2-2; D might be TRBD2 (5 bases). Germline CDR1 is LNHDA and CDR2 is SQIVND (reference sequence). V was cut by 3 bases and J by 6 bases, with 11 bases left in between. The CDR3 has 14 amino acids. Combining the CDR3 with reference TRBV19 and TRBJ2-2 gives the whole variable domain DGGITQSPKYLFRKEGQNVTLSCEQNLNHDAMYWYRQDPGQGLRLIYYSQIVNDFQKGDIAEGYSVSREKKESFPLTVTSAQKNPTAFYLCASSIVGRAGELFFGEGSRLTVL.

V usage is TRBV6-1 and J usage is TRBJ2-7, with 10 bases fitting TRBD1. The CDR3 runs 18 residues. Trimming removed 3 bases from V and 4 bases from J; junction bases left unmatched: 15. The germline V gene has CDR1 MNHNS and CDR2 SASEGT. CDR3 DNA: TGTGCCAGCAGTGACTATATTGTAAGGCCGGGACAGGGGTACGAGCAGTACTTC. Translation: CASSDYIVRPGQGYEQYF.

The chain links TRBV11-3 to TRBJ1-3, with a weak D call TRBD1 (6 bases). The V and J ends lost 5 bases and 0 bases respectively, with 11 bases between them. The length of the CDR3 is 15 residues. The V gene's germline CDR1 is SGHNT and CDR2 YENEEA. The CDR3 reads CASSTRTDSGNTIYF. CDR3 DNA: TGTGCCAGCAGCACCCGGACAGACTCTGGAAACACCATATATTTT.

CDR3 nucleotide sequence: TGCGCCAGCAGCTTGGTAGGGGGTTCAGATTCACCCCTCCACTTT. Its translation is CASSLVGGSDSPLHF. The V call is TRBV5-1, the J call TRBJ1-6; the D gene is possibly TRBD1 (6 bases). This CDR3 is 15 amino acids long. V was pared by 0 bases and J by 8 bases, with 12 bases between. Per germline, CDR1 SGHRS and CDR2 YFSETQ. The full variable domain, rest sourced from reference TRBV5-1 and TRBJ1-6, is KAGVTQTPRYLIKTRGQQVTLSCSPISGHRSVSWYQQTPGQGLQFLFEYFSETQRNKGNFPGRFSGRQFSNSRSEMNVSTLELGDSALYLCASSLVGGSDSPLHFGNGTRLTVT.

This rearrangement joins TRBV5-4 to TRBJ1-1; D perhaps matches TRBD1 (6 bases). V lost 3 bases and J 6 bases, leaving 15 bases between the germline ends. Per the germline V gene, CDR1 is SGHNT and CDR2 is YYREEE (reference sequence). The CDR3 runs 14 residues. The CDR3 is CASSYGEGDPEAFF. The CDR3 DNA is TGTGCCAGCAGCTATGGCGAGGGGGATCCTGAAGCTTTCTTT. Full variable domain (missing parts from reference TRBV5-4 and TRBJ1-1): ETGVTQSPTHLIKTRGQQVTLRCSSQSGHNTVSWYQQALGQGPQFIFQYYREEENGRGNFPPRFSGLQFPNYSSELNVNALELDDSALYLCASSYGEGDPEAFFGQGTRLTVV.